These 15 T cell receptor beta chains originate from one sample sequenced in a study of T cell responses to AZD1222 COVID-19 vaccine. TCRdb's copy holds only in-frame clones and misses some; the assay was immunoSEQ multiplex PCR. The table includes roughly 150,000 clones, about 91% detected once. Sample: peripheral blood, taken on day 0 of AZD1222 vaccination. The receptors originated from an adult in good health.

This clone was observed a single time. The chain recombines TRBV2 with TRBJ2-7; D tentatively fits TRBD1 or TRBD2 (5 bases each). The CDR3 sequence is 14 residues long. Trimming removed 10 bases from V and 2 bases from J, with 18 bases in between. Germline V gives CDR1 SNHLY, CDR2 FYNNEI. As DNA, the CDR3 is TGTGCCACCACAACGGGACGGACCACCTACGAGCAGTACTTC. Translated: CATTTGRTTYEQYF.

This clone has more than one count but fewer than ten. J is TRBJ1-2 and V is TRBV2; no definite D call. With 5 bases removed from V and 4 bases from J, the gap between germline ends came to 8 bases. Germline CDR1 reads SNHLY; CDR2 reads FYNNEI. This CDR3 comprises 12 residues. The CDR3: CASSTQAYGYTF. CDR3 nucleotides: TGTGCCAGCAGTACACAAGCCTATGGCTACACCTTC.

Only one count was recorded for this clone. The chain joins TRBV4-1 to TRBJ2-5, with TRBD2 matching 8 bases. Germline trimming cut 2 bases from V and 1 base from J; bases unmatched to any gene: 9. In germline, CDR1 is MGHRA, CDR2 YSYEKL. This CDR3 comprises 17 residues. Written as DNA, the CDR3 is TGCGCCAGCAGCCAACCCCTCAAGCGGGGGATCCAAGAGACCCAGTACTTC. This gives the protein CASSQPLKRGIQETQYF.

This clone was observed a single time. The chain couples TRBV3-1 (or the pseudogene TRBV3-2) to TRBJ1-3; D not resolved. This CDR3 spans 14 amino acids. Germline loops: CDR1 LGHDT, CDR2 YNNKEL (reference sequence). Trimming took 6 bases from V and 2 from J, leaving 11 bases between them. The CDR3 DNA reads TGTGCCAGCAGTACTCAGCCGGCTGGAAACACCATATATTTT. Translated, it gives CASSTQPAGNTIYF.

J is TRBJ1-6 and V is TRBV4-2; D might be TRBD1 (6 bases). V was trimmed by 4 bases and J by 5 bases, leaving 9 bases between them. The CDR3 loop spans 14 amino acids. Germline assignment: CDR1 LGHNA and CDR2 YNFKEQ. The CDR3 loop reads CASSPTGNNSPLHF. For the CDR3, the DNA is TGTGCCAGCAGCCCAACAGGGAATAATTCACCCCTCCACTTT.

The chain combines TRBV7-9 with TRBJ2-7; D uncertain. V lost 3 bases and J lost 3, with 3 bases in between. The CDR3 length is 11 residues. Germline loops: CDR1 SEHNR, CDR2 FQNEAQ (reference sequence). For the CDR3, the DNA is TGTGCCAGCAGCTTCAGCTACGAGCAGTACTTC. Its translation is CASSFSYEQYF.

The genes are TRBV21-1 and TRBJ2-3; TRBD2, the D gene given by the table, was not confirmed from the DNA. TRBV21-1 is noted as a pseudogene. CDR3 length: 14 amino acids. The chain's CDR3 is CASVELFRTDTQYF. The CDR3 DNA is TGTGCCAGCGTCGAACTATTCCGCACAGATACGCAGTATTTT.

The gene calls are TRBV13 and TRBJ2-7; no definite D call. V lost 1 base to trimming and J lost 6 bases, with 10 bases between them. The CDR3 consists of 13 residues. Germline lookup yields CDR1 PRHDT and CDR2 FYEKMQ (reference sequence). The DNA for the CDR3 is TGTGCCAGCAGCTTAGTCGGATTAGTCGAGCAGTACTTC. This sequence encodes CASSLVGLVEQYF.

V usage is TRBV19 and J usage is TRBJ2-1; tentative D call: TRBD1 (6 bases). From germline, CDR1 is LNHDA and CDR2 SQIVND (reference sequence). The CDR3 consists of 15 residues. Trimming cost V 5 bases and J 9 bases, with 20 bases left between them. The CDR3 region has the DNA TGTGCCAGTAGTCTTCCAGGGGTAGTTCAGGGTGAGCAGTTCTTC. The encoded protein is CASSLPGVVQGEQFF. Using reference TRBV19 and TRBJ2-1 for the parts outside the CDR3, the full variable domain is DGGITQSPKYLFRKEGQNVTLSCEQNLNHDAMYWYRQDPGQGLRLIYYSQIVNDFQKGDIAEGYSVSREKKESFPLTVTSAQKNPTAFYLCASSLPGVVQGEQFFGPGTRLTVL.

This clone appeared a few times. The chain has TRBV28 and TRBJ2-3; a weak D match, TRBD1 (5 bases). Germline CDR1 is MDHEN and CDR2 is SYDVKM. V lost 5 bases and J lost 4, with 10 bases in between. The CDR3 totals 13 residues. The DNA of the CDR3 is TGTGCCAGCAGTCTCAGGGCCGCAGATACGCAGTATTTT. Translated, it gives CASSLRAADTQYF. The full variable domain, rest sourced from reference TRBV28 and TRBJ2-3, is DVKVTQSSRYLVKRTGEKVFLECVQDMDHENMFWYRQDPGLGLRLIYFSYDVKMKEKGDIPEGYSVSREKKERFSLILESASTNQTSMYLCASSLRAADTQYFGPGTRLTVL.

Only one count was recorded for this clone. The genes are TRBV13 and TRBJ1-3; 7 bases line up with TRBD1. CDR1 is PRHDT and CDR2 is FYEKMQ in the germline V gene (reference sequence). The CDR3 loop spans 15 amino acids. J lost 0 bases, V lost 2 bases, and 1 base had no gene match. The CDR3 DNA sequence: TGTGCCAGCAGCTTATGGGACAGCTCTGGAAACACCATATATTTT. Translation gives CASSLWDSSGNTIYF.

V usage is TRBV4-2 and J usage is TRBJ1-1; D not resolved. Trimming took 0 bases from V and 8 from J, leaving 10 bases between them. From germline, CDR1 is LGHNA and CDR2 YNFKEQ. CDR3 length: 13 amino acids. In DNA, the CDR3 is TGTGCCAGCAGCCAAGATCAATGGGAGGAAGCTTTCTTT. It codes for CASSQDQWEEAFF.

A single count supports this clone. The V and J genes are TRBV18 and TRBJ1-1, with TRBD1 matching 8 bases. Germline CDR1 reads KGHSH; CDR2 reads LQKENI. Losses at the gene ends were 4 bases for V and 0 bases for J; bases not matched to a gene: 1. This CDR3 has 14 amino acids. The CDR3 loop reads CASSLGQVNTEAFF. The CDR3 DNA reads TGTGCCAGCTCACTGGGACAGGTGAACACTGAAGCTTTCTTT.

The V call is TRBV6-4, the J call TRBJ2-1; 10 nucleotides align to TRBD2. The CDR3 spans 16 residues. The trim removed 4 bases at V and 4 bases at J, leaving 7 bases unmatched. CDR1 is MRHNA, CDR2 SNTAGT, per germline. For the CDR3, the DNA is TGTGCCAGCAGTGTCGGACTAGCGGCCAGATACAATGAGCAGTTCTTC. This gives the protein CASSVGLAARYNEQFF.

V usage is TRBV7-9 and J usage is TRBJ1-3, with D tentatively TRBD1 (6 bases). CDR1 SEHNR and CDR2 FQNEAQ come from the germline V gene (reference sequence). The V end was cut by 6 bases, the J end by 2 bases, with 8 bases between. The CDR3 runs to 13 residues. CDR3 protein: CASRPGAGNTIYF. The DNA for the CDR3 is TGTGCCAGCAGGCCAGGGGCTGGAAACACCATATATTTT. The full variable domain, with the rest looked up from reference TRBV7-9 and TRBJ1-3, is DTGVSQNPRHKITKRGQNVTFRCDPISEHNRLYWYRQTLGQGPEFLTYFQNEAQLEKSRLLSDRFSAERPKGSFSTLEIQRTEQGDSAMYLCASRPGAGNTIYFGEGSWLTVV.